This TCR beta chain stems from a study of T cell responses to AZD1222 COVID-19 vaccine. Study observations and caveats: Vaccine-related CD4 TCRs covered spike, predominating at 160-218 and 743-854. Variant regions that are unmutated are reportedly the target of nearly half of spike-specific TCRs.

In the case of this clone: Antigen unknown.

This CDR3 has 15 residues. Measured with immunoSEQ multiplex PCR; TCRdb has only the in-frame clones, and not every one. The sample has some 150,000 clones; around 85% are singletons. The chain links TRBV21-1 to TRBJ1-1; the table assigns TRBD1, which was not confirmed against the DNA. TRBV21-1 is an annotated pseudogene. The origin of this receptor is an adult who received the MenACWY meningococcal vaccine as a control. The sequencing used peripheral blood, collected 28 days after the second dose of the MenACWY control vaccine. The CDR3 coding sequence is TGTGCCAGCAGCAACCTGGGACAGGCGAACACTGAAGCTTTCTTT. Protein sequence: CASSNLGQANTEAFF.